This T cell receptor beta chain was identified in a study of shared clonotypes between healthy human individuals. This clone has just a few counts. This CDR3 is also generated by other DNA sequences in the sample. Sequencing used immunoSEQ multiplex PCR; TCRdb keeps in-frame clones, though not all of them. The sample lists about a million clones; roughly 80% were seen once. Trimming shortened V by 0 bases and J by 8 bases, and 10 bases separated the two germline ends. The germline V gene encodes CDR1 GTSNPN and CDR2 SVGIG (reference sequence). The CDR3 length is 12 residues. The V gene is TRBV30, the J gene TRBJ1-1; D not certain. The sequence was collected from a man between 18 and 35 years old in good health. The sequencing input was memory CD4+ T cells sorted from blood. Subset: CD45RA-negative fraction. CDR3 residues: CAWSVRREEAFF. CDR3 DNA sequence: TGTGCCTGGAGTGTAAGGCGGGAAGAAGCTTTCTTT.